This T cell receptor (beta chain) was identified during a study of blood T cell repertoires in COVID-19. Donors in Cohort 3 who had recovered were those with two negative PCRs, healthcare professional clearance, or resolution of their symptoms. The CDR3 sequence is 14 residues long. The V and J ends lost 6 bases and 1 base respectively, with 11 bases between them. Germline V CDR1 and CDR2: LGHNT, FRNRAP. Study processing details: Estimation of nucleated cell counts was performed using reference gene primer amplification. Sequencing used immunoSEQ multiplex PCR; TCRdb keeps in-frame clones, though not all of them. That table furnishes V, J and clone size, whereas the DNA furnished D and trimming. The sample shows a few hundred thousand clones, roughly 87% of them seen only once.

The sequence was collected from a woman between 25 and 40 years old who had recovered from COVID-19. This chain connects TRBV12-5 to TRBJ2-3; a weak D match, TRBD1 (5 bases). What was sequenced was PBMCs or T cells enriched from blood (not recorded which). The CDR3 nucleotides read TGTGCTAGTGGCTCAGGGAAGGGCACAGATACGCAGTATTTT. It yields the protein CASGSGKGTDTQYF. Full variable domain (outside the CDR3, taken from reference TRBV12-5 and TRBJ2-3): DARVTQTPRHKVTEMGQEVTMRCQPILGHNTVFWYRQTMMQGLELLAYFRNRAPLDDSGMPKDRFSAEMPDATLATLKIQPSEPRDSAVYFCASGSGKGTDTQYFGPGTRLTVL.